This T cell receptor beta chain was sequenced during a study of blood T cells in healthy people across ages. For the second PCR, which ran for 7 to 11 cycles, a sample-barcoded 5' primer and a J-beta primer mix were used. TCRdb reanalysed the 5' RACE reads using MiXCR and keeps one entry per CDR3 protein. The sample records approximately 780,000 distinct CDR3 sequences, 20% to 30% being singletons. V lost 0 bases to trimming and J lost 6 bases; unmatched junction nucleotides: 16. The CDR3 extends over 18 amino acids. Per the germline V gene, CDR1 is MGHRA and CDR2 is YSYEKL. These sequences were also reported in another study, on T cells of mothers and their children.

This rearrangement joins TRBV4-1 to TRBJ2-7; 8 bases are shared with TRBD2. Sequenced input: blood. The clonotype was recovered from a boy under 18 in good health. The CDR3 is CASSQETAAGGLRGEQYF. CDR3 nucleotides: TGCGCCAGCAGCCAAGAAACGGCTGCGGGGGGCCTCCGGGGCGAGCAGTACTTC.